The rows below give T cell receptor beta chains drawn from one sample of a study of blood T cell repertoires in COVID-19. Using immunoSEQ multiplex PCR, the repertoire was profiled, and TCRdb retains in-frame clones only, with some absent. Of around 260,000 clones listed, 75% to 90% were seen once; the top ten hold 3.5% to 5.5%. The sample taken for sequencing was PBMCs or T cells enriched from blood (not recorded which). The source is a woman aged 25 to 39 who had recovered from COVID-19. Both conserved end residues are part of each CDR3. D genes are given only for firm matches. Size values are once, few and many counts, or a class for expanded clones, and some rows have none.

size,J,D,V,CDR3,DNA
NA,TRBJ2-4,TRBD1,TRBV5-1,CASSSGQGDKNIQYF,TGCGCCAGCAGCTCGGGACAGGGGGACAAAAACATTCAGTACTTC
NA,TRBJ1-1,NA,TRBV3-1/TRBV3-2,CASSQDRRSGNTEAFF,TGTGCCAGCAGCCAAGATCGAAGGTCAGGGAACACTGAAGCTTTCTTT
NA,TRBJ2-3,NA,TRBV5-4,CASSPAPRDSNTDTQYF,TGTGCCAGCAGCCCGGCACCTCGGGACTCAAACACAGATACGCAGTATTTT
once,TRBJ1-1,NA,TRBV6-5,CASSYGQMNTEAFF,TGTGCCAGCAGTTACGGACAGATGAACACTGAAGCTTTCTTT
NA,TRBJ2-1,NA,TRBV9,CASSVVAGMDEQFF,TGTGCCAGCAGCGTAGTGGCGGGAATGGATGAGCAGTTCTTC
NA,TRBJ2-7,TRBD2,TRBV11-3,CASSSGLAYEQYF,TGTGCCAGCAGCTCGGGACTAGCCTACGAGCAGTACTTC
few,TRBJ1-1,NA,TRBV10-1,CASSEGRDNTEAFF,TGCGCCAGCAGTGAAGGCAGGGATAACACTGAAGCTTTCTTT
NA,TRBJ1-1,NA,TRBV27,CASSPPGGVEDFF,TGTGCCAGCAGTCCCCCTGGTGGTGTGGAGGATTTCTTT
NA,TRBJ2-3,NA,TRBV5-4,CASSPAQGTDTQYF,TGTGCCAGCAGCCCCGCCCAGGGAACAGATACGCAGTATTTT
NA,TRBJ1-6,TRBD1,TRBV6-6,CASSYLDRTSPLHF,TGTGCCAGCAGTTACCTGGACAGGACTTCACCCCTCCACTTT
NA,TRBJ1-1,NA,TRBV4-1,CASSQDAGWRTEAFF,TGCGCCAGCAGCCAAGATGCAGGGTGGCGAACTGAAGCTTTCTTT
NA,TRBJ1-1,NA,TRBV14,CASSQDRDVGAFF,TGTGCCAGCAGCCAAGATCGGGATGTGGGGGCTTTCTTT
NA,TRBJ2-7,NA,TRBV29-1,CSAVAASYEQYF,TGCAGCGCCGTCGCGGCTTCCTACGAGCAGTACTTC
NA,TRBJ1-4,NA,TRBV6-5,CASSYSKGGSNEKLFF,TGTGCCAGCAGTTACTCGAAAGGGGGAAGTAATGAAAAACTGTTTTTT
NA,TRBJ2-7,NA,TRBV12-3/TRBV12-4,CASGAATAYEQYF,TGTGCCAGCGGGGCAGCTACCGCCTACGAGCAGTACTTC
NA,TRBJ1-1,NA,TRBV6-2/TRBV6-3,CASSKRGLMNTEAFF,TGTGCCAGCAGTAAGAGGGGACTGATGAACACTGAAGCTTTCTTT
NA,TRBJ1-2,NA,TRBV19,CASMTPGDGYTF,TGTGCCAGTATGACGCCTGGAGACGGCTACACCTTC
NA,TRBJ2-7,NA,TRBV30,CAWSVRQGNEQYF,TGTGCCTGGAGTGTCCGGCAGGGCAACGAGCAGTACTTC
NA,TRBJ1-5,NA,TRBV11-2,CASSLGVQGPYSNQPQHF,TGTGCCAGCAGCTTAGGGGTACAGGGCCCCTATAGCAATCAGCCCCAGCATTTT
NA,TRBJ2-2,NA,TRBV6-4,CASSALADNTGELFF,TGTGCCAGCAGCGCCCTGGCGGATAACACCGGGGAGCTGTTTTTT
NA,TRBJ2-2,NA,TRBV6-5,CASSYSPEPNTGELFF,TGTGCCAGCAGTTACTCGCCAGAACCGAACACCGGGGAGCTGTTTTTT
NA,TRBJ1-5,TRBD1,TRBV3-1/TRBV3-2,CASSPGTGGQPQHF,TGTGCCAGCAGCCCCGGGACAGGGGGTCAGCCCCAGCATTTT
NA,TRBJ2-7,NA,TRBV28,CASSFGRHYEQYF,TGTGCCAGCAGTTTCGGCAGGCACTACGAGCAGTACTTC
NA,TRBJ2-2,TRBD2,TRBV5-1,CASSRPGSGHTGELFF,TGCGCCAGCAGCAGACCCGGTAGCGGGCACACCGGGGAGCTGTTTTTT
NA,TRBJ1-1,TRBD1,TRBV7-9,CASSQGTVGEEAFF,TGTGCCAGCAGCCAAGGGACAGTAGGCGAAGAAGCTTTCTTT
once,TRBJ2-7,NA,TRBV6-5,CASSYVQGSFYEQYF,TGTGCCAGCAGTTACGTTCAGGGGTCTTTCTACGAGCAGTACTTC
NA,TRBJ1-2,NA,TRBV4-1,CASSHRQEYFYGYTF,TGCGCCAGCAGCCACCGACAGGAGTACTTCTATGGCTACACCTTC
NA,TRBJ1-1,NA,TRBV5-6,CASSPIRGVDTEAFF,TGTGCCAGCAGCCCGATCCGGGGTGTGGACACTGAAGCTTTCTTT
NA,TRBJ2-1,NA,TRBV12-3/TRBV12-4,CASSLARAEEQFF,TGTGCCAGCAGTTTAGCCAGGGCGGAGGAGCAGTTCTTC
NA,TRBJ1-2,NA,TRBV24-1,CATSDLRSRYGYTF,TGTGCCACCAGTGATTTGCGGTCTCGGTATGGCTACACCTTC
NA,TRBJ1-2,NA,TRBV15,CATSSTDSELYGYTF,TGTGCCACCAGCAGTACCGACAGCGAATTATATGGCTACACCTTC
NA,TRBJ1-1,NA,TRBV29-1,CSVVRVMNTEAFF,TGCAGCGTTGTGAGGGTAATGAACACTGAAGCTTTCTTT
NA,TRBJ2-1,NA,TRBV20-1,CSASNTGQSYNEQFF,TGCAGTGCTAGTAATACAGGACAGTCCTACAATGAGCAGTTCTTC
NA,TRBJ2-7,NA,TRBV15,CATSSFQGSEQYF,TGTGCCACCAGCTCTTTTCAGGGAAGCGAGCAGTACTTC
NA,TRBJ1-1,NA,TRBV12-3/TRBV12-4,CASGAGNLAEAFF,TGTGCCAGCGGGGCAGGGAATCTCGCTGAAGCTTTCTTT
NA,TRBJ2-2,NA,TRBV19,CASSIHPGQEMTGELFF,TGTGCCAGTAGTATACACCCCGGACAAGAAATGACCGGGGAGCTGTTTTTT
NA,TRBJ2-7,NA,TRBV6-4,CASSVNRDYEQYF,TGTGCCAGCAGTGTAAACAGGGACTACGAGCAGTACTTC
NA,TRBJ1-6,TRBD1,TRBV18,CASSQGQKNNSPLHF,TGTGCCAGCTCACAGGGACAGAAAAATAATTCACCCCTCCACTTT
NA,TRBJ2-3,NA,TRBV5-5,CASSLGRGTGSIDTQYF,TGTGCCAGCAGCCTGGGCCGCGGGACGGGGTCGATAGATACGCAGTATTTT
NA,TRBJ2-3,TRBD1,TRBV2,CASRRGSGRGDTQYF,TGTGCCAGCAGAAGAGGAAGCGGCAGGGGGGATACGCAGTATTTT
few,TRBJ1-2,NA,TRBV11-2,CAIQGARRPGVYGYTF,TGTGCCATCCAAGGAGCCCGGAGGCCAGGGGTGTATGGCTACACCTTC
NA,TRBJ2-5,TRBD1,TRBV5-5,CASSFRGETQYF,TGTGCCAGCAGTTTCAGGGGGGAGACCCAGTACTTC
once,TRBJ1-5,TRBD1,TRBV29-1,CSVGTGGNSNQPQHF,TGCAGCGTTGGGACAGGGGGGAATAGCAATCAGCCCCAGCATTTT
NA,TRBJ1-1,NA,TRBV5-1,CASSLGSGNTEAFF,TGCGCCAGCAGCTTGGGGTCCGGGAACACTGAAGCTTTCTTT
NA,TRBJ2-4,TRBD1,TRBV4-1,CASSQWGQGAKNIQYF,TGCGCCAGCAGCCAGTGGGGACAGGGAGCCAAAAACATTCAGTACTTC
once,TRBJ1-1,NA,TRBV28,CASSQQGYTEAFF,TGTGCCAGCAGTCAACAGGGTTACACTGAAGCTTTCTTT
NA,TRBJ1-2,TRBD1,TRBV7-6,CASSSSPPQGAPNGYTF,TGTGCCAGCAGCTCAAGCCCCCCTCAGGGGGCGCCTAATGGCTACACCTTC
NA,TRBJ1-1,NA,TRBV5-4,CASSQKAGANTEAFF,TGTGCCAGCAGTCAGAAAGCGGGGGCTAACACTGAAGCTTTCTTT
NA,TRBJ2-3,TRBD1,TRBV6-4,CASSSGQGDIDTQYF,TGTGCCAGCAGTTCCGGACAGGGTGATATAGATACGCAGTATTTT
NA,TRBJ1-2,TRBD1,TRBV5-1,CASSPRDRGHGYTF,TGCGCCAGCAGCCCCCGGGACAGGGGCCATGGCTACACCTTC
NA,TRBJ1-6,NA,TRBV2,CASSADVRVIRSPLHF,TGTGCCAGCAGTGCGGATGTGAGGGTAATACGCTCACCCCTCCACTTT
NA,TRBJ1-2,TRBD1,TRBV27,CASSFSGTVGGYTF,TGTGCCAGCAGTTTTTCCGGGACAGTGGGTGGCTACACCTTC
NA,TRBJ2-7,TRBD2,TRBV19,CASSIPLAGGPDEQYF,TGTGCCAGTAGTATCCCCCTAGCGGGAGGGCCTGACGAGCAGTACTTC
few,TRBJ1-2,NA,TRBV2,CASLFGIYYGYTF,TGTGCCAGCTTATTCGGGATATACTATGGCTACACCTTC
NA,TRBJ2-2,NA,TRBV19,CASSWYPRDAGELFF,TGTGCCAGTAGTTGGTACCCCAGGGATGCCGGGGAGCTGTTTTTT
few,TRBJ2-7,TRBD1,TRBV2,CASSGDSYEQYF,TGTGCCAGCAGCGGGGACAGCTACGAGCAGTACTTC
NA,TRBJ1-6,NA,TRBV19,CASSGRGNSPLHF,TGTGCCAGTAGCGGCAGGGGTAATTCACCCCTCCACTTT
NA,TRBJ2-7,TRBD1,TRBV28,CASTSGQGYEQYF,TGTGCCAGCACTTCGGGACAGGGCTACGAGCAGTACTTC
NA,TRBJ2-2,NA,TRBV3-1/TRBV3-2,CASSPKTGELFF,TGTGCCAGCAGCCCTAAAACCGGGGAGCTGTTTTTT